These T cell receptor beta chains were read from a single sample in a study of control samples from healthy donors and cancer patients. Some clones are missing from TCRdb's copy, which holds only in-frame ones; the method was immunoSEQ multiplex PCR. The data contain more than 95,000 clones, 83% of them singletons. The sample comprised blood. The receptors shown here come from a woman between 50 and 59 years old in good health. Both conserved end residues are part of each CDR3. The D gene is left open where the match is weak. Clone sizes are given selectively: once, few, many, or a class where the clone is expanded.

j_call	v_call	d_call	cdr3_length	clone_size	cdr3_nt	cdr3_aa
TRBJ2-3	TRBV5-1	-	13	-	TGCGCCAGCAGCGCCCGTCTAGGAGATACGCAGTATTTT	CASSARLGDTQYF
TRBJ2-1	TRBV3-1/TRBV3-2	TRBD2	15	-	TGTGCCAGCAGCCAAGCGGGGGGGCCCTACAATGAGCAGTTCTTC	CASSQAGGPYNEQFF
TRBJ1-2	TRBV18	-	13	-	TGTGCCAGTAGGACTACGTCGGACTATGGCTACACCTTC	CASRTTSDYGYTF
TRBJ1-6	TRBV28	TRBD1	13	-	TGTGCCATCAACGACAGGGGGCGTTCACCCCTCCACTTT	CAINDRGRSPLHF
TRBJ2-5	TRBV18	-	15	few	TGTGCCAGCTCACCTCGGTTCGCTAGACAAGAGACCCAGTACTTC	CASSPRFARQETQYF
TRBJ1-5	TRBV6-2/TRBV6-3	TRBD1	21	-	TGTGCCAGCAGTTACACCGTGGTTTCACAGGGGGCATTATCATGGGATCAGCCCCAGCATTTT	CASSYTVVSQGALSWDQPQHF
TRBJ2-1	TRBV7-2	-	13	-	TGTGCCAGCAGCACTGGACTGCACAATGAGCAGTTCTTC	CASSTGLHNEQFF
TRBJ2-7	TRBV27	TRBD2	16	-	TGTGCCAGCAGTTTAAGGGCTAGCGGGGGGGTCAACGAGCAGTACTTC	CASSLRASGGVNEQYF
TRBJ1-1	TRBV3-1/TRBV3-2	-	13	once	TGTGCCAGCAGCCAACCCAGGGCCACTGAAGCTTTCTTT	CASSQPRATEAFF
TRBJ2-6	TRBV6-4	-	14	-	TGTGCCAGCAGTGACTACTCTGGGGCCAACGTCCTGACTTTC	CASSDYSGANVLTF